A selection of T cell receptor beta chains follows, all from one sample in a study of cytomegalovirus exposure and HLA in healthy donors. The protocol was immunoSEQ multiplex PCR, while the TCRdb copy is restricted to in-frame clones and leaves out a portion. The sample lists 150,000 or so clones; about 80% were seen once. Input material: PBMCs. Receptor source: a man aged 25 to 40 in good health and CMV-seropositive. Each CDR3 is given with its conserved first and last residue. A D gene is named only where the DNA matches it firmly. Not every row has a clone size; where given, it reads once, few, many or a size class.

D	size	V	J	CDR3	DNA
-	-	TRBV19	TRBJ1-2	CASSPSPRANYGYTF	TGTGCCAGTAGCCCTAGCCCCCGAGCTAACTATGGCTACACCTTC
TRBD1	-	TRBV7-3	TRBJ1-1	CASSLSRGQTEAFF	TGTGCCAGCAGCTTAAGCAGGGGGCAAACTGAAGCTTTCTTT
-	-	TRBV4-2	TRBJ2-7	CASSNPGGSYEQYF	TGTGCCAGCAGTAACCCCGGAGGGTCCTACGAGCAGTACTTC
-	-	TRBV5-1	TRBJ1-5	CASSLDPTKLQGILDQPQHF	TGCGCCAGCAGCTTGGATCCCACCAAATTACAGGGAATACTCGATCAGCCCCAGCATTTT
TRBD1	-	TRBV7-9	TRBJ2-6	CASSPSGQGGGANVLTF	TGTGCCAGCAGCCCAAGTGGACAGGGCGGTGGGGCCAACGTCCTGACTTTC
TRBD1	-	TRBV28	TRBJ2-7	CASSPLRQGKYEQYF	TGTGCCAGCAGCCCCCTAAGACAGGGTAAATACGAGCAGTACTTC
-	-	TRBV5-6	TRBJ2-7	CASSLSSSYEQYF	TGTGCCAGCAGCTTGTCGAGCTCCTACGAGCAGTACTTC
TRBD2	few	TRBV9	TRBJ2-4	CASSPSFLAGGGNIQYF	TGTGCCAGCAGCCCCAGTTTTCTAGCGGGGGGCGGAAACATTCAGTACTTC
-	-	TRBV28	TRBJ2-3	CASSSGDSTDTQYF	TGTGCCAGCAGTTCGGGGGACTCCACAGATACGCAGTATTTT
TRBD1	-	TRBV7-9	TRBJ1-2	CASSHGQAEGYTF	TGTGCCAGCAGCCATGGACAGGCGGAGGGCTACACCTTC
-	-	TRBV2	TRBJ1-5	CAGNRDSNQPQHF	TGTGCCGGGAACAGGGACAGCAATCAGCCCCAGCATTTT
-	-	TRBV27	TRBJ1-1	CASSLRRGRNTEAFF	TGTGCCAGCAGTTTAAGGCGGGGGAGGAACACTGAAGCTTTCTTT
TRBD1	-	TRBV15	TRBJ2-1	CATSSRRGNEQFF	TGTGCCACCAGCAGTCGCAGGGGGAATGAGCAGTTCTTC
TRBD2	-	TRBV11-2	TRBJ2-1	CASSLDRWASGSYNEQFF	TGTGCCAGCAGCTTAGATCGGTGGGCTAGCGGCTCCTACAATGAGCAGTTCTTC
-	-	TRBV18	TRBJ1-1	CASSPPAESNTEAFF	TGTGCCAGCTCACCACCGGCGGAATCGAACACTGAAGCTTTCTTT
TRBD2	-	TRBV15	TRBJ2-3	CATSTSGTSSDTQYF	TGTGCCACCAGCACCTCCGGGACTAGCTCAGATACGCAGTATTTT
TRBD2	-	TRBV6-5	TRBJ2-3	CASSNSRTSGTDTQYF	TGTGCCAGCAGTAACTCAAGGACTAGCGGGACAGATACGCAGTATTTT
TRBD2	-	TRBV7-3	TRBJ2-3	CASSFTSGGTDTQYF	TGTGCCAGCAGCTTTACTAGCGGGGGCACAGATACGCAGTATTTT
TRBD2	-	TRBV9	TRBJ2-2	CASSVDRLAGGTGELFF	TGTGCCAGCAGCGTAGATCGTTTAGCGGGAGGCACCGGGGAGCTGTTTTTT
-	-	TRBV2	TRBJ1-2	CAGKILQGNNYGYTF	TGTGCCGGCAAGATTCTACAGGGTAATAACTATGGCTACACCTTC
TRBD1	-	TRBV28	TRBJ2-1	CASSNGQGFHEQFF	TGTGCCAGCAGTAATGGACAGGGTTTTCATGAGCAGTTCTTC
-	-	TRBV28	TRBJ1-2	CASTLLQGGYTF	TGTGCCAGCACCCTACTCCAGGGTGGCTACACCTTC
-	-	TRBV7-2	TRBJ1-1	CASRDQTGRGAFF	TGTGCCAGCAGGGACCAAACAGGGAGGGGAGCTTTCTTT
TRBD1	few	TRBV2	TRBJ2-7	CASRSGTASYEQYF	TGTGCCAGCAGGAGTGGGACAGCCTCCTACGAGCAGTACTTC
TRBD2	-	TRBV9	TRBJ2-7	CASSVGLAGAYEQYF	TGTGCCAGCAGCGTAGGTCTAGCGGGGGCCTACGAGCAGTACTTC
-	-	TRBV4-1	TRBJ1-5	CASRLGGFQPQHF	TGCGCCAGCAGGCTGGGCGGGTTTCAGCCCCAGCATTTT
-	once	TRBV5-6	TRBJ2-1	CASSLGVKFTSSYNEQFF	TGTGCCAGCAGCCTTGGGGTAAAGTTTACTAGCTCCTACAATGAGCAGTTCTTC
TRBD1	-	TRBV19	TRBJ1-5	CASSRQTGVSNQPQHF	TGTGCCAGTAGTAGACAGACAGGGGTTAGCAATCAGCCCCAGCATTTT
TRBD2	-	TRBV2	TRBJ2-7	CASSQTSGSYEQYF	TGTGCCAGCAGTCAGACTAGCGGCTCCTACGAGCAGTACTTC
TRBD1	-	TRBV7-9	TRBJ1-4	CASSPDREGSEKLFF	TGTGCCAGCAGCCCGGACAGGGAGGGTAGCGAAAAACTGTTTTTT
-	-	TRBV18	TRBJ2-7	CASSRRGAIYEQYF	TGTGCCAGCTCACGCAGGGGCGCGATATACGAGCAGTACTTC
TRBD2	-	TRBV9	TRBJ2-3	CASSVAPREEDTQYF	TGTGCCAGCAGCGTAGCCCCCCGGGAGGAAGATACGCAGTATTTT
TRBD2	-	TRBV19	TRBJ2-1	CDQREGENEQFF	TGTGACCAGCGGGAGGGTGAAAATGAGCAGTTCTTC
TRBD2	-	TRBV5-1	TRBJ2-2	CASSFTSGTNTGELFF	TGCGCCAGCAGCTTTACTAGCGGGACGAACACCGGGGAGCTGTTTTTT
-	-	TRBV2	TRBJ2-2	CASSYDITGELFF	TGTGCCAGCAGTTATGACATTACCGGGGAGCTGTTTTTT
-	-	TRBV25-1	TRBJ1-4	CASSDWQGGSNEKLFF	TGTGCCAGCAGTGATTGGCAGGGTGGCTCTAATGAAAAACTGTTTTTT
-	-	TRBV27	TRBJ2-3	CASTPLGGYTDTQYF	TGTGCCAGCACCCCCCTCGGCGGATACACAGATACGCAGTATTTT